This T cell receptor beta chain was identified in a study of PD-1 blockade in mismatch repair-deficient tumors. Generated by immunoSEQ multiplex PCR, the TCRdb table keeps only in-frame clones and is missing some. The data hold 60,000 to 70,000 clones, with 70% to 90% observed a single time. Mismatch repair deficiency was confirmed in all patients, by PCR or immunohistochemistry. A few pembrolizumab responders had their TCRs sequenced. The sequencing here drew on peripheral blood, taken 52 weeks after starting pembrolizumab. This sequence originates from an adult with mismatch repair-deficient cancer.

The CDR3 DNA reads as TGTGCCAGCAGCTTCGGGACAGGGGTCACTGAAGCTTTCTTT. The encoded protein is CASSFGTGVTEAFF. The chain couples TRBV7-2 to TRBJ1-1; 10 nucleotides agree with TRBD1. Germline CDR1 reads SGHTA; CDR2 reads FQGNSA. Germline trimming cut 3 bases from V and 4 bases from J; bases unmatched to any gene: 2. The CDR3 has 14 amino acids.